This T cell receptor beta chain was observed in a study of long-term antiretroviral therapy in people with HIV. Findings and caveats of the study: Those clones which expanded before ART made up the dominant part of the repertoire at all time points. Missing from the dataset were any data on ART adherence, viral resistance or therapy changes.

DNA was extracted from about 1-10 million thawed cryopreserved PBMC. Survey level was the resolution at which the v3.0 immunoSEQ assay ran. This table comes from immunoSEQ multiplex PCR, and its TCRdb copy is limited to in-frame clones, with some not included. The repertoire has approximately 30,000 clones, 80% to 85% of them found once; the top ten carry over 8.5%. CDR1 ENHRY and CDR2 SYGVKD come from the germline V gene. The V gene end was trimmed by 4 bases and the J gene end by 0 bases; junction bases not matched to a gene: 8. CDR3 length: 20 amino acids. To note about this clone: Its specificity is unknown.

The sequence derives from a man aged 18 to 35 with HIV. The V gene is TRBV10-3, the J gene TRBJ2-6, with 14 bases that match TRBD2. The material sequenced was unsorted PBMCs, taken 0.8 years before starting antiretroviral therapy. The CDR3 reads CAISASTGLAGGSGANVLTF. Here the CDR3 DNA reads TGTGCCATCAGTGCATCAACCGGACTAGCGGGGGGCTCTGGGGCCAACGTCCTGACTTTC.